This T cell receptor (beta chain) was profiled in a study of blood T cell repertoires in COVID-19 (dated by TCRdb to 2020 to 2022). Concerning the study at large: The collaborator samples originated in the United States, Italy and Spain and spanned the acute and convalescent phases of COVID-19. The repertoires were released in a freely available public database meant as a resource for research on the immune response to SARS-CoV-2. The prospective study material was composed of cDNA or gDNA derived from T cells, B-cell-depleted T cells, or PBMCs. The samples were drawn from the first 160 participants of the ongoing ImmuneRACE study and from under 1,500 subjects provided by 6 global collaborators. HLA class I and class II types, where available, came from metadata supplied by the sample provider rather than from assay-based typing. Nearly every sample came with metadata listing a de-identified subject ID, COVID-19 status, age in years and sex. Subjects who had been exposed to COVID-19, were actively infected with it, or had recovered from it provided the deeply sampled blood TCRbeta repertoires that made up the dataset.

The immunoSEQ Assay, a bias-controlled multiplex PCR, was used to amplify TCRbeta CDR3 regions from genomic DNA. As for the authors' bioinformatics: Nucleated cell counts per sample were estimated from amplification of reference gene primers within the assay. To quantify the absolute abundance of each unique TCRbeta CDR3 rearrangement, sequence reads were collapsed and filtered. For each sample, productive Simpson clonality was calculated as the square root of Simpson's diversity index over productive rearrangements. TCRdb stores this immuneACCESS table with in-frame sequences only. Part of the clones is absent; in the studies checked, under half of the shortfall reflects unresolved V genes, and no reason is known for the rest. The V and J calls and clone size were taken over from that table, and D and trimming were inferred from the DNA. For this sample there are roughly 200,000 clones; about 88% appear just once. The top ten clones comprise roughly a sixth of the sample.

Regarding this clone: This clone's antigen is unknown. No base quality information exists; no much larger clone differs at one position.

One collaborating source in Seattle enrolled patients during active infection and followed them longitudinally through the course of disease. Each collaborating institution followed its own protocols to collect whole blood in K2EDTA tubes. For TCRbeta analysis, collaborators shipped samples in one of three forms: frozen whole blood, isolated PBMCs, or DNA extracted from either of those sample types. The paper's findings and limits, for the study overall: The quantity of clinical and demographic metadata differed by source and by participant and was supplied without curation.

Inclusive of the bounding cysteine and phenylalanine, the CDR3 is 15 residues long. The entry retains the CDR3 DNA only, 45 bases that are in frame from base 1. The germline V gene encodes CDR1 SNHLY and CDR2 FYNNEI. V is shortened by 5 bases, J by 0 bases, and the region joining them spans 11 bases. Material: peripheral blood. The receptor's source is a man over 45 with COVID-19, enrolled during active disease. The sequence links TRBV2 to TRBJ2-1, with the identity of the D gene unclear. CDR3 loop: CASSNIRSSYNEQFF. The DNA sequence is given as TGTGCCAGCAGTAATATTAGGAGCTCCTACAATGAGCAGTTCTTC. The variable domain in full, with residues beyond the CDR3 obtained from the reference TRBV2 and TRBJ2-1 genes, is EPEVTQTPSHQVTQMGQEVILRCVPISNHLYFYWYRQILGQKVEFLVSFYNNEISEKSEIFDDQFSVERPDGSNFTLKIRSTKLEDSAMYFCASSNIRSSYNEQFFGPGTRLTVL.